The 14 T cell receptor beta chains listed next were all sequenced from one sample in a study of graft-versus-host responses after intestinal transplantation. The method was immunoSEQ multiplex PCR; TCRdb's version includes in-frame clones alone and lacks a portion of them. The sample carries about 97,000 clones, approximately 90% recorded once. The sample here was PBMCs, taken roughly 410 days after intestinal transplant. All receptors come from a human patient who received an intestinal transplant, so some T cells may come from the graft donor.

The J gene is TRBJ1-1, the V gene TRBV7-6, with D possibly matching TRBD1 (6 bases). The CDR3 consists of 14 residues. V was clipped by 5 bases and J by 8 bases, with 18 bases between them. Germline V gene lookup returns CDR1 SGHVS and CDR2 FNYEAQ. CDR3 in amino acids: CASSPNRVRGEAFF. CDR3 DNA sequence: TGTGCCAGCAGCCCAAACAGGGTTAGGGGGGAAGCTTTCTTT.

This clone appeared a single time. The chain employs TRBV4-1 and TRBJ1-1, with D unresolved. Germline loops: CDR1 MGHRA, CDR2 YSYEKL. Trimming removed 4 bases at V and 1 base at J, with 7 bases between. The CDR3 spans 13 residues. CDR3 bases: TGCGCCAGCAGCCCTATATCGAACACTGAAGCTTTCTTT. This encodes CASSPISNTEAFF.

The J gene is TRBJ2-1, the V gene TRBV2, with 7 bases fitting TRBD2. After removal of 6 bases from V and 4 bases from J, the junction contained 3 bases not matched to a gene. Germline V lookup: CDR1 SNHLY, CDR2 FYNNEI. The CDR3 length is 13 residues. CDR3 sequence (DNA): TGTGCCAGCAGGGGGGGGATATACAATGAGCAGTTCTTC. It codes for CASRGGIYNEQFF.

The genes are TRBV6-5 and TRBJ1-6; 8 nucleotides match TRBD1. The CDR3 sequence is 15 residues long. Per germline, CDR1 MNHEY and CDR2 SVGAGI. J gave up 9 bases and V 6 bases, and 10 bases lay outside the gene matches. The CDR3 loop reads CASRPSWTGSSPLHF. The CDR3 DNA reads as TGTGCCAGCAGACCCTCGTGGACAGGGAGTTCACCCCTCCACTTT.

This rearrangement joins TRBV6-5 to TRBJ2-5; D is undetermined. The CDR3 runs 13 residues. Germline V gives CDR1 MNHEY, CDR2 SVGAGI. The V end lost 2 bases, the J end lost 5 bases, and 9 bases lay between the germline ends. Here the CDR3 reads CASSYLPRETQYF. The CDR3 DNA sequence: TGTGCCAGCAGTTACCTACCTCGGGAGACCCAGTACTTC.

The J gene is TRBJ1-2, the V gene TRBV4-2; 7 bases fit TRBD1. The CDR3 loop spans 16 amino acids. The junction had 13 bases not matched to a gene; V was cut back by 4 bases and J by 5 bases. Germline CDR1 reads LGHNA; CDR2 reads YNFKEQ. The DNA of the CDR3 is TGTGCCAGCAGCCCAGAGAGGGACAGAGGCCTTTATGGCTACACCTTC. This gives the protein CASSPERDRGLYGYTF.

This chain connects TRBV4-1 to TRBJ1-1, with 7 bases lining up with TRBD1. Germline values: CDR1 MGHRA, CDR2 YSYEKL. Trimming at V came to 6 bases and at J to 1 base, leaving 2 bases not matched to a gene. This CDR3 contains 13 residues. The CDR3: CASRRTGNTEAFF. The DNA of the CDR3 is TGCGCCAGCAGGAGGACAGGGAACACTGAAGCTTTCTTT.

This chain joins TRBV7-8 and TRBJ2-5; D gene uncertain. Deletions cut 7 bases from V and 0 bases from J, with 0 bases between. The CDR3 runs to 10 residues. In germline, CDR1 is SGHVS, CDR2 FQNEAQ. The CDR3 here is CASNQETQYF. DNA for the CDR3: TGTGCCAGCAACCAAGAGACCCAGTACTTC.

The chain is built from TRBV7-3 and TRBJ2-3; 15 bases match TRBD2. The CDR3 is 15 residues long. Per germline, CDR1 SGHTA and CDR2 FQGTGA. The trim removed 4 bases at V and 8 bases at J, leaving 4 bases unmatched. The DNA of the CDR3 is TGTGCCAGCAGCTCCAGGACTAGCGGGGGGGCTACGCAGTATTTT. It is translated as CASSSRTSGGATQYF.

The gene calls are TRBV7-8 and TRBJ1-4; a weak D match, TRBD1 (5 bases). In germline, CDR1 is SGHVS, CDR2 FQNEAQ. This CDR3 has 14 amino acids. V lost 5 bases, J lost 4 bases, and 11 bases lay in between. CDR3 in amino acids: CASSIRQINEKLFF. CDR3 coding DNA: TGTGCCAGCAGCATCCGACAGATTAATGAAAAACTGTTTTTT.

The chain combines TRBV11-2 with TRBJ2-3, with D uncertain. The germline gives CDR1 SGHAT, CDR2 FQNNGV. V lost 6 bases, J lost 1 base, and 11 bases lay in between. The CDR3 contains 14 residues. The CDR3 region has the DNA TGTGCCAGCAGTAAGATCCTGCGCACAGATACGCAGTATTTT. Amino acid sequence: CASSKILRTDTQYF. The whole variable domain, filled in from reference TRBV11-2 and TRBJ2-3, reads EAGVAQSPRYKIIEKRQSVAFWCNPISGHATLYWYQQILGQGPKLLIQFQNNGVVDDSQLPKDRFSAERLKGVDSTLKIQPAKLEDSAVYLCASSKILRTDTQYFGPGTRLTVL.

The V and J genes are TRBV15 and TRBJ1-4; weak D call: TRBD1 (5 bases). V lost 2 bases, J lost 7 bases, and 17 bases lay in between. CDR1 and CDR2 (germline): LNHNV, YYDKDF (reference sequence). The length of the CDR3 is 16 residues. CDR3 nucleotides: TGTGCCACCAGCAGAATCCGGGACGAAAGGGGTGAAAAACTGTTTTTT. This encodes CATSRIRDERGEKLFF.

This clone has just one count. The chain has TRBV7-9 and TRBJ2-3; D is perhaps TRBD1 (6 bases). The CDR3 is made up of 15 amino acids. V was trimmed by 2 bases and J by 3 bases, leaving 12 bases between them. The V gene's germline CDR1 is SEHNR and CDR2 FQNEAQ (reference sequence). The CDR3 DNA follows: TGTGCCAGCAGCTTATCCAGGGGTCTGACAGATACGCAGTATTTT. Its translation is CASSLSRGLTDTQYF. The variable domain in full, with the rest retrieved from reference TRBV7-9 and TRBJ2-3, is DTGVSQNPRHKITKRGQNVTFRCDPISEHNRLYWYRQTLGQGPEFLTYFQNEAQLEKSRLLSDRFSAERPKGSFSTLEIQRTEQGDSAMYLCASSLSRGLTDTQYFGPGTRLTVL.

Only one count was recorded for this clone. The chain recombines TRBV6-1 with TRBJ2-1, with 8 positions matching TRBD1. With V trimmed by 10 bases and J by 7 bases, 12 bases remained unmatched. CDR3 length: 14 residues. Germline CDR1 and CDR2: MNHNS and SASEGT. In nucleotides, the CDR3 is TGTGCCACTGGGCTGGACAGGGCGAGTAATGAGCAGTTCTTC. It encodes CATGLDRASNEQFF.